The clone carrying this TCR beta chain was detected once. The germline V gene has CDR1 LNHNV and CDR2 YYDKDF (reference sequence). Trimming removed 6 bases from V and 6 bases from J, with 14 bases in between. The CDR3 has 14 residues. Repertoires were generated with immunoSEQ multiplex PCR, while TCRdb's copy carries only in-frame clones and drops some. Seen here are about 83,000 clones, about 90% observed once, and the top ten hold 8.4%. These data originate in a study of OX40 agonist ivuxolimab in advanced cancers. The source was CD4+ or CD8+ T cells sorted from blood, collected in a trial of the OX40 agonist ivuxolimab. The chain uses TRBV15 and TRBJ1-4; no definite D call. This TCR derives from an adult with an advanced solid tumor such as melanoma, head and neck, liver or kidney cancer. CDR3 bases: TGTGCCACCAGTCCGAGCCCCGAGGATGAAAAACTGTTTTTT. This codes for CATSPSPEDEKLFF.